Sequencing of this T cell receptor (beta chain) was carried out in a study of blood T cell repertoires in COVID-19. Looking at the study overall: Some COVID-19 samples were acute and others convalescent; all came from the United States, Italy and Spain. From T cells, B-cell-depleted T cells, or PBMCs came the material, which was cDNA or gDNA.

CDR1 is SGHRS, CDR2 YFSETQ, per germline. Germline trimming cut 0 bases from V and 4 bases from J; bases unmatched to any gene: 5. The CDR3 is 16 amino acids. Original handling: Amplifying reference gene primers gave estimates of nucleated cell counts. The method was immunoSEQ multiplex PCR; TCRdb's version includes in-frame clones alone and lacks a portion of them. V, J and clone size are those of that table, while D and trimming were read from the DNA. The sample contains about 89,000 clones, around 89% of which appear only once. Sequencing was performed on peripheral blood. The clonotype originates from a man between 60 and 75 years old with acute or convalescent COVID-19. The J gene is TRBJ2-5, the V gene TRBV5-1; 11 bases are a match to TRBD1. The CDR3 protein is CASSLDRTGGAETQYF. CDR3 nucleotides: TGCGCCAGCAGCTTGGACAGGACAGGGGGCGCAGAGACCCAGTACTTC.